These 28 T cell receptor beta chains share one sample of origin, sequenced in a study of blood T cells in healthy people across ages. Together with a sample-barcoded 5' primer, a J-beta primer mix was included in a second PCR lasting about 6 to 11 cycles. TCRdb processed the 5' RACE reads anew with MiXCR; each CDR3 protein has one entry. Of about 1.4 million distinct CDR3 sequences in the sample, approximately 59% were seen once. Sequenced material: blood. These receptors all stem from a man between 18 and 29 years old in good health.

The V gene is TRBV5-5, the J gene TRBJ2-4, with 8 bases identical to TRBD2. The J call may be mistaken, given a closer DNA end match to TRBJ2-7. Germline V lookup: CDR1 SGHKS, CDR2 YYEKEE (reference sequence). This CDR3 is built from 14 residues. In DNA, the CDR3 is TGTGCCAGCATCCCGACGGGGGGGGCCTACGAGCAGTACTTC. Translation: CASIPTGGAYEQYF.

This clonotype has just a few counts. Here the CDR3 DNA reads TGTGCCAGCAGTCGTCGACTAGTCGGTGAAGAGACCCAGTACTTC. Translation gives CASSRRLVGEETQYF. J is TRBJ2-5 and V is TRBV7-9; perhaps TRBD2 as D (6 bases). This CDR3 region has 15 residues. Trimming pared 6 bases from V and 3 bases from J, leaving 17 bases between. The germline CDR1 and CDR2 sequences are SEHNR and FQNEAQ (reference sequence).

The genes are TRBV29-1 and TRBJ1-2, with 12 bases that match TRBD1. V was pared by 3 bases and J by 4 bases, with 18 bases of the junction left unmatched. The CDR3 contains 19 residues. The germline V gene has CDR1 SQVTM and CDR2 ANQGSEA. CDR3 sequence reads: CSVDLLEGTGGAGGYGYTF. The CDR3 bases are TGCAGCGTTGACCTCCTGGAGGGGACAGGGGGCGCGGGTGGCTATGGCTACACCTTC. The full variable domain, its missing parts supplied by reference TRBV29-1 and TRBJ1-2, is SAVISQKPSRDICQRGTSLTIQCQVDSQVTMMFWYRQQPGQSLTLIATANQGSEATYESGFVIDKFPISRPNLTFSTLTVSNMSPEDSSIYLCSVDLLEGTGGAGGYGYTFGSGTRLTVV.

This clonotype has more than one count but fewer than ten. The chain is built from TRBV27 and TRBJ2-1, with D unclear. From germline, CDR1 is MNHEY and CDR2 SMNVEV (reference sequence). V lost 5 bases, J lost 5 bases, and 10 bases lay in between. The CDR3 loop spans 13 amino acids. DNA of the CDR3: TGTGCCAGCAGTCCCGAGTCCCACAATGAGCAGTTCTTC. Protein: CASSPESHNEQFF.

This clonotype was counted once. CDR3 loop: CASSRQGAWNGYTF. CDR3 nucleotide sequence: TGTGCCAGCAGTCGACAGGGGGCATGGAATGGCTACACCTTC. The genes are TRBV6-5 and TRBJ1-2; the match to TRBD1 covers 10 bases. Per germline, CDR1 MNHEY and CDR2 SVGAGI. V trimming: 5 bases; J trimming: 6 bases; junction bases outside the gene matches: 6. The length of the CDR3 is 14 residues.

The sample holds a few counts of this clonotype. The chain combines TRBV4-3 with TRBJ2-3; 10 nucleotides match TRBD2. Trimming at V came to 4 bases and at J to 3 bases, leaving 7 bases not matched to a gene. CDR3 length equals 16 residues. Germline V CDR1 and CDR2: LGHNA, YSLEER. This CDR3 is CASSPLVAGGTDTQYF. DNA for the CDR3: TGCGCCAGCAGCCCTCTTGTAGCGGGGGGAACAGATACGCAGTATTTT.

The chain recombines TRBV4-1 with TRBJ1-1, with TRBD1 as a possible D gene (5 bases). Germline-derived CDR1 and CDR2 are MGHRA and YSYEKL. This CDR3 has 15 residues. Trimming cost V 5 bases and J 1 base, with 14 bases left between them. This CDR3 reads CASSTQRGQNTEAFF. In DNA, the CDR3 is TGCGCCAGCAGCACTCAGCGGGGCCAGAACACTGAAGCTTTCTTT.

The chain joins TRBV4-3 to TRBJ2-1, with TRBD2 matching over 16 bases. After removal of 5 bases from V and 7 bases from J, the junction contained 11 bases not matched to a gene. The germline V gene encodes CDR1 LGHNA and CDR2 YSLEER. The CDR3 covers 18 residues. CDR3 residues: CASSDGVGLAGGLNEQFF. The DNA of the CDR3 is TGCGCCAGCAGCGATGGGGTGGGACTAGCGGGGGGGCTTAATGAGCAGTTCTTC.

This rearrangement joins TRBV7-2 to TRBJ1-5; D gene unclear. The CDR3 is 17 amino acids. Germline CDR1 is SGHTA and CDR2 is FQGNSA. Trimming removed 1 base from V and 0 bases from J, with 13 bases in between. The CDR3 here is CASSLVPQAYSNQPQHF. CDR3 sequence (DNA): TGTGCCAGCAGCTTAGTCCCCCAGGCCTATAGCAATCAGCCCCAGCATTTT.

The chain has TRBV28 and TRBJ2-4; 7 positions match TRBD1. The CDR3 has 17 residues. Trimming at V came to 4 bases and at J to 0 bases, leaving 9 bases not matched to a gene. Germline V lookup: CDR1 MDHEN, CDR2 SYDVKM. DNA for the CDR3: TGTGCCAGCAGTTCCACCCGACAGGGCCTAGCCAAAAACATTCAGTACTTC. Protein: CASSSTRQGLAKNIQYF.

In DNA, the CDR3 is TGTGCCACCAGCGTGGGACTAGGGGAACAGTTCTTC. Protein product: CATSVGLGEQFF. The chain carries TRBV15 and TRBJ2-1; 8 bases match TRBD2. The V gene's germline CDR1 is LNHNV and CDR2 YYDKDF (reference sequence). Germline trimming cut 5 bases from V and 13 bases from J; bases unmatched to any gene: 7. This CDR3 contains 12 residues.

In DNA form, the CDR3 reads TGTGCCAGCAGCTTACCTGAAGACCGGAATAGTGTCTATGGCTACACCTTC. It translates to CASSLPEDRNSVYGYTF. The gene calls are TRBV7-8 and TRBJ1-2; no reliable D call. From germline, CDR1 is SGHVS and CDR2 FQNEAQ. V lost 2 bases, J lost 4 bases, and 20 bases lay in between. CDR3 length equals 17 residues.

The chain links TRBV7-6 to TRBJ2-5; 10 bases are shared with TRBD2. CDR3 size: 16 residues. From germline, CDR1 is SGHVS and CDR2 FNYEAQ. J was trimmed by 4 bases and V by 3 bases; bases with no gene match: 8. The CDR3 DNA reads TGTGCCAGCAGCTTTGCGGGACTAGCGTTTTCAGAGACCCAGTACTTC. Its translation: CASSFAGLAFSETQYF.

The rearrangement links TRBV10-3 to TRBJ1-6; D is undetermined. This CDR3 is built from 14 residues. The ends were cut back, 0 bases at V and 6 bases at J, with 6 bases in the middle. The V gene's germline CDR1 is ENHRY and CDR2 SYGVKD. CDR3 residues: CAISESRFNSPLHF. The CDR3 DNA sequence: TGTGCCATCAGTGAGTCCAGGTTTAATTCACCCCTCCACTTT.

This clonotype has a single count. The V gene is TRBV3-1, the J gene TRBJ2-7, with D perhaps being TRBD1 or TRBD2 (5 bases each). Germline V lookup: CDR1 LGHDT, CDR2 YNNKEL (reference sequence). V dropped 2 bases and J dropped 4 bases, with 12 bases sitting between them. This CDR3 is 14 amino acids long. The CDR3 loop reads CASSQLGTEYEQYF. CDR3 nucleotide sequence: TGTGCCAGCAGCCAACTAGGGACCGAATACGAGCAGTACTTC.

This chain connects TRBV3-1 to TRBJ2-3; 9 nucleotides line up with TRBD2. This CDR3 spans 16 amino acids. J was trimmed by 5 bases and V by 3 bases; bases with no gene match: 9. Germline V gene sequence: CDR1 LGHDT, CDR2 YNNKEL (reference sequence). CDR3 sequence reads: CASSHGTGTSLDTQYF. CDR3 nucleotide sequence: TGTGCCAGCAGCCACGGAACCGGGACTAGCCTAGATACGCAGTATTTT.

V gene TRBV6-2 or TRBV6-3 combines with J gene TRBJ2-1; 9 bases are a match to TRBD1. Germline loops: CDR1 MNHEY, CDR2 SVGEGT. CDR3 length: 16 amino acids. V dropped 6 bases and J dropped 2; count of bases not matched to a gene: 8. This chain's CDR3 is CASRLTGTGPYNEQFF. The CDR3 DNA reads TGTGCCAGCAGACTTACCGGGACAGGGCCCTACAATGAGCAGTTCTTC.

The chain is built from TRBV2 and TRBJ2-3; D ambiguous. Trimming cost V 0 bases and J 1 base, with 11 bases left between them. The V gene's germline CDR1 is SNHLY and CDR2 FYNNEI. There are 16 residues in the CDR3. This CDR3 is CASSEALLPGTDTQYF. As DNA, the CDR3 is TGTGCCAGCAGTGAAGCGCTCCTCCCGGGCACAGATACGCAGTATTTT.

The rearrangement links TRBV27 to TRBJ1-2; D unclear. The V end was cut by 4 bases, the J end by 4 bases, with 19 bases between. Germline V gene sequence: CDR1 MNHEY, CDR2 SMNVEV (reference sequence). The CDR3 runs to 16 residues. CDR3 DNA: TGTGCCAGCAGTTCGAGCCTCAAGGGCCTGCCCTATGGCTACACCTTC. Translated: CASSSSLKGLPYGYTF.

J is TRBJ2-4 and V is TRBV7-9, with 7 bases fitting TRBD1. The germline V gene has CDR1 SEHNR and CDR2 FQNEAQ (reference sequence). V trimming: 0 bases; J trimming: 5 bases; junction bases outside the gene matches: 4. The CDR3 is 15 amino acids. The CDR3 region is CASSLALGTENIQYF. CDR3 DNA sequence: TGTGCCAGCAGCTTAGCGTTGGGGACAGAAAACATTCAGTACTTC.

This clonotype came up a few times. CDR3: CASSQEGLAGGDTQYF. CDR3 nucleotide sequence: TGCGCCAGCAGCCAAGAGGGACTAGCGGGAGGCGATACGCAGTATTTT. The chain carries TRBV4-1 and TRBJ2-3, with 15 bases fitting TRBD2. The J segment lost 6 bases and the V segment lost 0 bases, leaving 1 base of the junction unmatched. This CDR3 region has 16 residues. Germline CDR1 is MGHRA and CDR2 is YSYEKL.

In DNA, the CDR3 is TGTGCCAGCAGCTTAGGTCTCCGGGACAGGGAGGTTCATGGCTACACCTTC. Translating it yields CASSLGLRDREVHGYTF. The J gene is TRBJ1-2, the V gene TRBV11-2; TRBD1 aligns across 9 bases. Germline V gene lookup returns CDR1 SGHAT and CDR2 FQNNGV. The CDR3 contains 17 residues. The V and J ends lost 1 base and 6 bases, in that order; junction bases with no gene match: 12. The whole variable domain, filled in from reference TRBV11-2 and TRBJ1-2, reads EAGVAQSPRYKIIEKRQSVAFWCNPISGHATLYWYQQILGQGPKLLIQFQNNGVVDDSQLPKDRFSAERLKGVDSTLKIQPAKLEDSAVYLCASSLGLRDREVHGYTFGSGTRLTVV.

This chain connects TRBV2 to TRBJ2-1; weak D call: TRBD1 (5 bases). The CDR3 consists of 12 residues. Germline CDR1 reads SNHLY; CDR2 reads FYNNEI. V shed 6 bases and J shed 5 bases, with 8 bases lying between them. Written as DNA, the CDR3 is TGTGCCAGCAGGGGGCTCAACAATGAGCAGTTCTTC. Its translation is CASRGLNNEQFF.

The CDR3 nucleotides read TGCGCCAGCAGCCAAGGGGTAAGGGGACTAGCGGACAGCACAGATACGCAGTATTTT. This codes for CASSQGVRGLADSTDTQYF. The chain employs TRBV4-3 and TRBJ2-3; 11 nucleotides agree with TRBD2. There are 19 residues in the CDR3. CDR1 and CDR2 (germline): LGHNA, YSLEER. V lost 1 base and J lost 0; bases outside the gene matches: 9.

The chain uses TRBV11-2 and TRBJ2-1, with 11 positions matching TRBD2. This CDR3 is 16 amino acids long. V lost 6 bases, J lost 2 bases, and 6 bases stayed unmatched. Germline CDR1 and CDR2: SGHAT and FQNNGV. The CDR3 coding sequence is TGTGCCAGCAGGGCAAATAGCGGGAGGGCCTACAATGAGCAGTTCTTC. It encodes CASRANSGRAYNEQFF.

The table lists this clonotype with a few counts. The chain links TRBV7-2 to TRBJ2-7; unclear D gene. Germline lookup yields CDR1 SGHTA and CDR2 FQGNSA. This CDR3 region has 12 residues. V was trimmed by 4 bases and J by 3 bases, leaving 7 bases between them. CDR3 nucleotide sequence: TGTGCCAGCAGCTGGGTTGTCTACGAGCAGTACTTC. This translates into CASSWVVYEQYF.

The chain couples TRBV7-2 to TRBJ2-7; D unresolved. There are 14 residues in the CDR3. Germline assignment: CDR1 SGHTA and CDR2 FQGNSA. V lost 9 bases, J lost 0 bases, and 15 bases lay in between. For the CDR3, the DNA is TGTGCCAGTAAAACAGAGACGGGCTCCTACGAGCAGTACTTC. It is translated as CASKTETGSYEQYF. Variable domain in full (rest from reference TRBV7-2 and TRBJ2-7): GAGVSQSPSNKVTEKGKDVELRCDPISGHTALYWYRQSLGQGLEFLIYFQGNSAPDKSGLPSDRFSAERTGGSVSTLTIQRTQQEDSAVYLCASKTETGSYEQYFGPGTRLTVT.

This clonotype was seen a few times. V usage is TRBV27 and J usage is TRBJ2-7; D may be TRBD2 (5 bases). V lost 3 bases, J lost 4 bases, and 10 bases lay in between. The CDR3 contains 13 residues. Germline loops: CDR1 MNHEY, CDR2 SMNVEV (reference sequence). Here the CDR3 reads CASSLALAYEQYF. The CDR3 DNA is TGTGCCAGCAGTTTGGCCCTAGCTTACGAGCAGTACTTC.